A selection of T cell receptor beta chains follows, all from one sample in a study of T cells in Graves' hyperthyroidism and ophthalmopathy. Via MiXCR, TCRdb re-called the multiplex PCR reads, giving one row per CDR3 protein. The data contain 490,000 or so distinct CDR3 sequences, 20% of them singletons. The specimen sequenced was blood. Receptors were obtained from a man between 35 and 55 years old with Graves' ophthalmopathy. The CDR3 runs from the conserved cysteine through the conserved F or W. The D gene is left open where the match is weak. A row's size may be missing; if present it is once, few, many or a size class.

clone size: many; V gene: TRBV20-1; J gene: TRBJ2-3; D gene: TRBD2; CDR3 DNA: TGCAGTGCTAGAGTCGGGGAAACTAGCGCTAGCACAGATACGCAGTATTTT; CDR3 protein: CSARVGETSASTDTQYF
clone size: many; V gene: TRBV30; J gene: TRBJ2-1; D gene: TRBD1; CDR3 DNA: TGTGCCTGGAGGGCGACAGGGAAGACCTACAATGAGCAGTTCTTC; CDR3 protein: CAWRATGKTYNEQFF
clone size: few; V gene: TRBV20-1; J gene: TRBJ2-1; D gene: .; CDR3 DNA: TGCAGTGCCCGGAGACACACACAGAATGAGCAGTTCTTC; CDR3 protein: CSARRHTQNEQFF
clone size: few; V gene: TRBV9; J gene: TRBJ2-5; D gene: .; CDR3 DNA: TGTGCCAGCAGCGTAGCCGGGCAGGGCTCCCAAGAGACCCAGTACTTC; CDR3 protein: CASSVAGQGSQETQYF
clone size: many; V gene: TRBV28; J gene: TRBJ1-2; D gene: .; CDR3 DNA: TGTGCCAGCAGTCCCTCAGGGGCACCTAACTATGGCTACACCTTC; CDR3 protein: CASSPSGAPNYGYTF
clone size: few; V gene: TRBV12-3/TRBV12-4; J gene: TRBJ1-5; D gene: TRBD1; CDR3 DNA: TGTGCCAGCAGTTTTCAGGACAGGGGGCAGCCCCAGCATTTT; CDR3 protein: CASSFQDRGQPQHF
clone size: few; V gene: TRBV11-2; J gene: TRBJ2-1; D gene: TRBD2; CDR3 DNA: TGTGCCAGCAGCTCCTCCGGGACTAGCGGGAGTTTCGGAAACCCCCGCAGCTCCTACAATGAGCAGTTCTTC; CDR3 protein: CASSSSGTSGSFGNPRSSYNEQFF
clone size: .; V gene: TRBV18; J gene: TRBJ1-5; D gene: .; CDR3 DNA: TGTGCCAGCTCAAACCAAGGTCAGCCCCAGCATTTT; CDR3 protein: CASSNQGQPQHF
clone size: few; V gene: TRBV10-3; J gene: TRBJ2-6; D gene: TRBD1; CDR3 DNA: TGTGCCATCAGTGGGGCGGGACAGGACTCTGGGGCCAACGTCCTGACTTTC; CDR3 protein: CAISGAGQDSGANVLTF
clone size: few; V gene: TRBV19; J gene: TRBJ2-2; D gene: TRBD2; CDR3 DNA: TGTGCCAGTAGTACCCTGCTAGCGGGGGCCCACACCGGGGAGCTGTTTTTT; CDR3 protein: CASSTLLAGAHTGELFF